Sequencing of this T cell receptor beta chain was carried out in a study of identical twins. This clonotype was seen many times. The germline gives CDR1 LNHNV, CDR2 YYDKDF (reference sequence). J gave up 7 bases and V 0 bases, and 3 bases lay outside the gene matches. This CDR3 is built from 15 residues. TCRdb reprocessed the 5' RACE reads via MiXCR and lists one record per CDR3 protein. The sample records about 190,000 distinct CDR3 sequences, roughly 15% being singletons. Separately, the same data were catalogued under a study of T cells expressing NK-cell markers. From that paper: All TCR beta repertoires analysed originated from sorted CD3+CD56+NKG2C+, CD3+CD56+NKG2C- and CD3+CD56-NKG2C+ T cells. With respect to HCMV, most of the eight sequenced donors were seropositive, and one was seronegative. The study found dominant NKG2C+ clonotypes at roughly 1.0-8% of CD8+ T cells in about six donors. Whether the expanded NKG2C+ T cell clones recognized HCMV remained unclear.

The sample taken for sequencing was CD8+ T cells sorted from blood. The rearrangement joins TRBV15 to TRBJ1-5; TRBD1 aligns across 10 bases. The TCR sequence derives from a woman between 18 and 30 years old in good health. The CDR3 DNA is TGTGCCACCAGCAGAGAGGGACAGGGGTTCCAGCCCCAGCATTTT. This gives the protein CATSREGQGFQPQHF.